Below, 4 T cell receptor beta chains from the same sample are listed, as sequenced in a study of Graves' ophthalmopathy and Graves' hyperthyroidism. RNA transcripts were the source from which TCR beta CDR3 regions were amplified. The first-round RT-PCR employed HTBI primers together with the Qiagen OneStep RT-PCR kit. A multiplex PCR was then performed as the second round. TCRdb ran MiXCR on the multiplex PCR reads and lists one entry per CDR3 protein. The table shows around 1,000,000 distinct CDR3 sequences, with about 36% occurring only once. Sequenced input: peripheral blood or thyroid tissue (not recorded which). These receptors were obtained from an adult man with Graves' hyperthyroidism.

This clonotype was seen repeatedly, ten times or more. The chain combines TRBV20-1 with TRBJ1-2; D perhaps matches TRBD1 (5 bases). Per germline, CDR1 DFQATT and CDR2 SNEGSKA (reference sequence). The ends were cut back, 6 bases at V and 2 bases at J, with 13 bases in the middle. The CDR3 is made up of 13 amino acids. The CDR3 coding sequence is TGCAGTGCCAAACAGGAAAGGAACTATGGCTACACCTTC. Translation: CSAKQERNYGYTF.

This rearrangement joins TRBV20-1 to TRBJ2-7; TRBD2 might be the D (6 bases). CDR1 and CDR2 (germline): DFQATT, SNEGSKA (reference sequence). The V gene lost 1 base and the J gene lost 2 bases, with 15 bases spanning the gap. The CDR3 has 15 residues. The CDR3 sequence: CSARGGSGLTYEQYF. The CDR3 DNA is TGCAGTGCTAGAGGCGGTAGCGGCCTTACCTACGAGCAGTACTTC.

The chain couples TRBV10-1 to TRBJ2-3; possible D gene TRBD2, 6 bases. The CDR3 is 14 residues long. V shed 0 bases and J shed 4 bases, with 8 bases lying between them. In germline, CDR1 is WNHNN, CDR2 SYGVQD (reference sequence). The CDR3, as DNA: TGCGCCAGCAGTGAGTCCCCGGGAGCAGATACGCAGTATTTT. This sequence encodes CASSESPGADTQYF.

The chain recombines TRBV9 with TRBJ1-5; maybe TRBD1 (5 bases). The CDR3 spans 15 residues. CDR1 is SGDLS, CDR2 YYNGEE, per germline. Trimming removed 1 base from V and 4 bases from J, with 12 bases in between. The CDR3 here is CASSVLGRENQPQHF. The CDR3 DNA reads as TGTGCCAGCAGCGTATTAGGCAGGGAGAATCAGCCCCAGCATTTT. The full variable domain, rest sourced from reference TRBV9 and TRBJ1-5, is DSGVTQTPKHLITATGQRVTLRCSPRSGDLSVYWYQQSLDQGLQFLIQYYNGEERAKGNILERFSAQQFPDLHSELNLSSLELGDSALYFCASSVLGRENQPQHFGDGTRLSIL.